Detailed here is one T cell receptor (beta chain). What antigen it recognizes has not been identified. Base qualities are missing; no much larger clone stands one base away. Participants were included only if at least one PBMC sample before ART initiation and at least two post-ART samples were available. Treatment was received in the United States of America by all participants with HIV. Cryopreserved samples of about 1-10 million PBMC were thawed and washed before DNA extraction. At the time of the earliest PBMC sample, participants with HIV were aged between roughly 20 and 60 years. Per participant, PBMC samples came from 1-4 timepoints prior to ART initiation and 2-8 timepoints following ART initiation, for a median of 7 samples. For every participant, serial HIV viral load, CD4+ T-cell count, ART history and demographic data were obtained. Genomic DNA was extracted from unsorted PBMC with a Qiagen kit on a QIAcube, with processing performed in batches of 12 samples.

This record belongs to a study of long-term antiretroviral therapy in people with HIV (dated by TCRdb to 2022 to 2024). With regard to the full study: The earliest samples were collected approximately a decade before the 2015 WHO recommendation for immediate ART, a period when ART was typically delayed until CD4 counts fell. This retrospective serial study examined whether starting ART and sustained HIV suppression were associated with changes in the composition and diversity of the TRB repertoire in peripheral blood. A total of 192 cryopreserved PBMC samples came from 25 to 35 adults with confirmed HIV infection and were collected serially over a mean of roughly six years (range 1-12). About 35% of the 30 participants with HIV were female. Test extractions of a monoclonal T-cell line alongside 33 polyclonal samples showed no cross-contamination during QIAcube processing. Study-level results and caveats: No data were available on ART adherence, viral resistance or therapy changes, limiting inferences about post-ART repertoire changes. Starting ART was linked to a significant rise in TRB diversity, yet even after long-term ART the diversity remained significantly lower than in transplant donor controls. Expanded TRB clones identified before ART initiation dominated the repertoire across all time points, though the dominance fluctuated and decreased in many PLHIV after ART. Narrower CDR3 length ranges were observed in HIV repertoires than in controls, and an antigen-experienced repertoire with only a slight naive shift after ART was suggested by the network structure. Since PBMC availability was limited, sequencing covered only the TCR beta chain, with no alpha chain pairing. Unsorted PBMC were profiled instead of sorted CD4+ and CD8+ T cells because pre-ART samples had limited cell numbers. The samples were dated from about 2003 to 2017, and the ART regimens that were used may be less effective than current ART regimens.

The immunoSEQ hsTCRB v3.0 assay was used at survey level resolution to sequence the TRB variable region. A depth of 40,000-50,000 T-cell genomes per sample was targeted for TRB sequencing. An Illumina MiSeq with a v3 150-cycle kit was used to sequence the pooled TRB libraries. The authors' pipeline ran thus. Analysis of repertoires was carried out in R inside a reproducible Nextflow workflow spanning QC, data transformation and analysis. LymphoSeq2, an R package for exploring AIRR-Seq data, was used to implement custom analyses. A handful of samples that yielded fewer than 5000 total TRB sequences were excluded, so that around 190 HIV repertoires were analyzed. Of the roughly 180 retained HIV repertoires, approximately 60 were collected before and more than 120 after ART initiation. Repertoires were downsampled to 5000 TRB nucleotide sequences, and summary statistics were averaged over 100 downsampling iterations. TRB sequences were retained for analysis only if CDR3 regions of at least seven amino acids were present. Two measures captured diversity: a Shannon entropy-derived clonality score and the Gini coefficient. In repertoire networks, the top 5000 CDR3 amino acid sequences were linked whenever an edit distance of one separated two sequences. For TRB CDR3 amino acid sequences, antigen specificity groups and MHC restriction were predicted with GLIPH2. Known CMV, EBV, HIV or tissue antigen associations were flagged by matching CDR3 amino acid sequences against VDJdb and McPAS-TCR. Pre-ART, post-ART and control groups were compared with Wilcoxon signed-rank tests and Holm-Bonferroni correction. Here the immuneACCESS table is served through TCRdb, limited to in-frame sequences with V and J called. Missing clones are a known gap in these copies; in checked studies unresolved V genes cover under half, and the rest lacks a known reason. V and J calls and clone size are given by that table; D and trimming were obtained from the DNA. In all, the sample holds tens of thousands of clones, and about 89% of those were seen once. Of the sample, around 5.4% is held by the ten largest clones.

The CDR3 starts with the cysteine, ends with the phenylalanine, and has 14 residues. Only the CDR3 DNA stays, 42 bases, in frame from base 1. Reading the germline V gene gives CDR1 SGHDT and CDR2 YYEEEE. V is trimmed back by 0 bases and J by 9 bases, and the junction contains 4 bases that no gene match accounts for. Sequenced material: unsorted PBMCs, taken 0.1 years before starting antiretroviral therapy. Recombination joined TRBV5-6 with TRBJ2-1; 9 of the junction bases match TRBD1. This receptor was identified in a woman aged 45-59 years with HIV. At the DNA level, the sequence is TGTGCCAGCAGCTTGGGGACAGGGGTCGCTGAGCAGTTCTTC. Translated, this is CASSLGTGVAEQFF.